The rows below give T cell receptor beta chains drawn from one sample of a study of T cell repertoires in cytomegalovirus infection. TCRdb reanalysed the reads using MiXCR and keeps one entry per CDR3 protein. The profile shows 350,000 to 500,000 distinct CDR3 sequences, roughly a third of them singletons. Sequencing was performed on PBMCs. These receptors all come from a human donor in good health (CMV status not recorded). Some clones in this sample may be carry-over from other donors' samples. The CDR3 runs from the conserved cysteine through the conserved F or W. A D gene is named only where the DNA matches it firmly. The size field is filled for only some rows; it gives once, few, many or a size class.

TRBD2 | TRBJ2-1 | NA | TRBV19 | TGTGCCAGTAGGGACGGGGGGAGGGATGAGCAGTTCTTC | CASRDGGRDEQFF
TRBD2 | TRBJ2-7 | few | TRBV6-1 | TGTGCCAGCAGTGAGTTTTGGGGGGGTTACGAGCAGTACTTC | CASSEFWGGYEQYF
NA | TRBJ1-6 | few | TRBV2 | TGTGCCAGCAGTGAAGCGCGGATGGGACGCTCCTATAATTCACCCCTCCACTTT | CASSEARMGRSYNSPLHF
NA | TRBJ2-7 | many | TRBV7-6 | TGTGCCAGCAGCTTAGACGTCCGAGGGGAGCAGTACTTC | CASSLDVRGEQYF
TRBD2 | TRBJ2-3 | NA | TRBV6-4 | TGTGCCAGCAGTGCCCGGGGGGGTGACACAGATACGCAGTATTTT | CASSARGGDTDTQYF
NA | TRBJ1-6 | few | TRBV19 | TGTGCCAGTAGTTGGCAGGCGGATTCACCCCTCCACTTT | CASSWQADSPLHF
TRBD1 | TRBJ1-4 | NA | TRBV28 | TGTGCCAGCAGATTCGGGACAGGGAATGAAAAACTGTTTTTT | CASRFGTGNEKLFF
NA | TRBJ1-1 | NA | TRBV29-1 | TGCAGCGGACTGGGGGGCGACACTGAAGCTTTCTTT | CSGLGGDTEAFF
TRBD2 | TRBJ2-3 | NA | TRBV5-4 | TGTGCCAGCAGCTATGGCGCTAGCGGGGGAGCGGATACGCAGTATTTT | CASSYGASGGADTQYF
NA | TRBJ1-3 | many | TRBV7-2 | TGTGCCAGCAGGGGCTATGGAAACACCATATATTTT | CASRGYGNTIYF
NA | TRBJ2-7 | once | TRBV12-3/TRBV12-4 | TGTGCCAGCAGCCGGAACCGGGACATCACCTACGAGCAGTACTTC | CASSRNRDITYEQYF
NA | TRBJ2-3 | few | TRBV5-1 | TGCGCCAGCAGCTTGGAGGGTCCGGGACGCTCGTATGATACGCAGTATTTT | CASSLEGPGRSYDTQYF
NA | TRBJ1-1 | many | TRBV19 | TGTGCCAGTACCAGGACCGATATGAACACTGAAGCTTTCTTT | CASTRTDMNTEAFF
NA | TRBJ2-1 | many | TRBV12-3/TRBV12-4 | TGTGCCAGCACCACTCGGGGGCCGAGGTACAATGAGCAGTTCTTC | CASTTRGPRYNEQFF
TRBD2 | TRBJ2-3 | NA | TRBV6-1 | TGTGCCAGCAGTGAACTTCTAGCGGGGCACACAGATACGCAGTATTTT | CASSELLAGHTDTQYF
NA | TRBJ2-3 | NA | TRBV6-2/TRBV6-3 | TGTGCCAGCACCGACCGCGACTATAGCACAGATACGCAGTATTTT | CASTDRDYSTDTQYF
TRBD2 | TRBJ2-5 | few | TRBV27 | TGTGCCAGCAGTTTTAGCGGGGGGACTAAGACCCAGTACTTC | CASSFSGGTKTQYF
NA | TRBJ2-3 | NA | TRBV7-2 | TGTGCCAGCAGCCTCCTAGAGATGTATACGGAGTATTTT | CASSLLEMYTEYF
NA | TRBJ2-1 | many | TRBV7-3 | TGTGCCAGCAGCTTCTGGGGCGGGCATCGGAATGAGCAGTTCTTC | CASSFWGGHRNEQFF
NA | TRBJ1-6 | NA | TRBV7-4 | TGTGCCAGCAGCTTTGGGAACAGTAATTCACCCCTCCACTTT | CASSFGNSNSPLHF
NA | TRBJ2-1 | many | TRBV28 | TGTGCCAGCACCCACGGACAGATTACCTACAATGAGCAGTTCTTC | CASTHGQITYNEQFF
NA | TRBJ1-2 | few | TRBV12-3/TRBV12-4 | TGTGCCAGCAGACCGACATTTAACTATGGCTACACCTTC | CASRPTFNYGYTF
NA | TRBJ1-5 | NA | TRBV7-9 | TGTGCCAGCAGCTTAGCGGCAGGGTCTTCTGGTCCCCAGCATTTT | CASSLAAGSSGPQHF
NA | TRBJ1-4 | many | TRBV2 | TGTGCCAGCAAGCAGGGGACGGTGGGAACTAATGAAAAACTGTTTTTT | CASKQGTVGTNEKLFF
NA | TRBJ1-2 | NA | TRBV10-3 | TGTGCCATCGGCAGGGGCCCTGGGGGCTACACCTTC | CAIGRGPGGYTF
TRBD1 | TRBJ2-1 | many | TRBV7-9 | TGTGCCAGCAGCCCGGGACAGAGCTACAATGAGCAGTTCTTC | CASSPGQSYNEQFF
NA | TRBJ2-7 | NA | TRBV7-2 | TGTGCCAGCAGTTCAGGCTTAGGGACACCCTACGAGCAGTACTTC | CASSSGLGTPYEQYF
NA | TRBJ2-5 | NA | TRBV28 | TGTGCCAGCAGTTTAGGGGTAGGGGGAAAAGAGACCCAGTACTTC | CASSLGVGGKETQYF
NA | TRBJ2-2 | NA | TRBV6-2/TRBV6-3 | TGTGCCAGCGCCCTAACTAGGGGGTTAACGAACACCGGGGAGCTGTTTTTT | CASALTRGLTNTGELFF
TRBD1 | TRBJ1-2 | NA | TRBV12-3/TRBV12-4 | TGTGCCAGCAGGCTGGGACAGTCTAACTATGGCTACACCTTC | CASRLGQSNYGYTF
NA | TRBJ1-2 | few | TRBV14 | TGTGCCAGCAGCCAAGGGTCGGGACCGAACTATGGCTACACCTTC | CASSQGSGPNYGYTF
NA | TRBJ1-1 | NA | TRBV28 | TGTGCCAGCAGTTTTTGGGGGCGGAGGGTGAACACTGAAGCTTTCTTT | CASSFWGRRVNTEAFF
NA | TRBJ2-7 | few | TRBV5-1 | TGCGCCAGCAAATCCCGGGACCACTACGAGCAGTACTTC | CASKSRDHYEQYF
TRBD1 | TRBJ1-5 | few | TRBV28 | TGTGCCAGCAGTTTAAGGCCCTTAGGGAGGGGGCAAGGCAATCAGCCCCAGCATTTT | CASSLRPLGRGQGNQPQHF
TRBD2 | TRBJ2-5 | NA | TRBV7-2 | TGTGCCAGCAGCCCTGGGACTAGCTTTTTTGAGACCCAGTACTTC | CASSPGTSFFETQYF
NA | TRBJ2-3 | NA | TRBV5-4 | TGTGCCAGCAGCTTGGTGTCTAACACAGATACGCAGTATTTT | CASSLVSNTDTQYF
NA | TRBJ1-3 | NA | TRBV20-1 | TGCAGTGCTAGACAGGGAAACACCATATATTTT | CSARQGNTIYF
NA | TRBJ1-5 | NA | TRBV7-2 | TGTGCCAGCAGCCCGGGACACATGGGTTATCAGCCCCAGCATTTT | CASSPGHMGYQPQHF
NA | TRBJ1-5 | NA | TRBV20-1 | TGCAGTGCTAGACTCGGCCATCAGCCCCAGCATTTT | CSARLGHQPQHF
NA | TRBJ2-6 | NA | TRBV19 | TGTGCCAGTAAGAGCGCGGGCAGTTCATCCTCTGGGGCCAACGTCCTGACTTTC | CASKSAGSSSSGANVLTF
NA | TRBJ1-2 | few | TRBV6-6 | TGTGCCAGCAGTTACTCGACAGGAGCTAACTATGGCTACACCTTC | CASSYSTGANYGYTF
NA | TRBJ2-1 | many | TRBV12-5 | TGTGCTAGTGGCGCGCGCTCCTACAATGAGCAGTTCTTC | CASGARSYNEQFF
NA | TRBJ1-5 | few | TRBV20-1 | TGCAGTGCTAGCCGAAATAGCAATCAGCCCCAGCATTTT | CSASRNSNQPQHF
TRBD1 | TRBJ1-1 | NA | TRBV6-1 | TGTGCCAGCAGTGGAAGAAGGCTGACAGGGATGAACACTGAAGCTTTCTTT | CASSGRRLTGMNTEAFF
NA | TRBJ2-3 | few | TRBV27 | TGTGCCAGCAGTTCTCTTGCAAGACCTAGCACAGATACGCAGTATTTT | CASSSLARPSTDTQYF
NA | TRBJ1-6 | few | TRBV27 | TGTGCCAGCAGTTTATCCTCGGGAGTAGGTAATTCACCCCTCCACTTT | CASSLSSGVGNSPLHF
NA | TRBJ2-1 | few | TRBV20-1 | TGCAGTGCTGAAAACCCGGGACCAGGCTACAATGAGCAGTTCTTC | CSAENPGPGYNEQFF
NA | TRBJ1-1 | NA | TRBV5-4 | TGTGCCAGCAGCTTGGCGGGGAAGCCTGAAGCTTTCTTT | CASSLAGKPEAFF
TRBD1 | TRBJ2-7 | few | TRBV20-1 | TGCAGTGCTATCGACAGGGACGAGCAGTACTTC | CSAIDRDEQYF
NA | TRBJ2-7 | many | TRBV7-9 | TGTGCCAGCAGCTCCCCGACCTCCTACGAGCAGTACTTC | CASSSPTSYEQYF
TRBD2 | TRBJ2-1 | few | TRBV29-1 | TGCAGCGCCAAGACTAGCGGGGGGCCCTACAATGAGCAGTTCTTC | CSAKTSGGPYNEQFF
TRBD1 | TRBJ2-7 | NA | TRBV4-3 | TGCGCCAGCAGCCGGGGGACAGGAAGCTCCTACGAGCAGTACTTC | CASSRGTGSSYEQYF
NA | TRBJ2-7 | many | TRBV7-8 | TGTGCCAGCAGCTTAGGGACGGTGAGCTCCTACGAGCAGTACTTC | CASSLGTVSSYEQYF
NA | TRBJ1-5 | NA | TRBV7-2 | TGTGCCAGCAGCTTTGGTCAGGAGAATCAGCCCCAGCATTTT | CASSFGQENQPQHF
TRBD1 | TRBJ1-2 | few | TRBV28 | TGTGCCACCCCGGGACAGGGACGGGTCGGCTACACCTTC | CATPGQGRVGYTF
NA | TRBJ2-5 | few | TRBV7-8 | TGTGCCAGCCGCCGAAGGGGTTTGGAGACCCAGTACTTC | CASRRRGLETQYF
NA | TRBJ2-2 | NA | TRBV2 | TGTGCCAGCAGTGCCGGGGAGCTGTTTTTT | CASSAGELFF
NA | TRBJ1-2 | once | TRBV20-1 | TGCAGTGCTAGGAGGGGCTACACCTTC | CSARRGYTF
TRBD1 | TRBJ1-5 | NA | TRBV7-9 | TGTGCCAGCAGCATCGGACAGGGAACCAATCAGCCCCAGCATTTT | CASSIGQGTNQPQHF
TRBD2 | TRBJ2-5 | NA | TRBV6-5 | TGTGCCAGCAGCTCGCTGGTGGGGAGGGGAGGGGAGACCCAGTACTTC | CASSSLVGRGGETQYF